A single sample is the source of the 3 T cell receptor beta chains below, sequenced in a study of breast tumors, draining lymph nodes, adjacent tissues. TCRdb reprocessed the multiplex PCR reads with MiXCR, giving one entry per CDR3 protein. The sample shows some 17,000 distinct CDR3 sequences, roughly 45% of them seen only once. The specimen sequenced was tumor-adjacent breast tissue. The origin of the receptors is a female donor with breast cancer. Some clones in this sample may be carry-over from other donors' samples.

J is TRBJ1-3 and V is TRBV6-4; TRBD1 aligns across 11 bases. Germline V gene sequence: CDR1 MRHNA, CDR2 SNTAGT. CDR3 length equals 20 residues. The trim removed 4 bases at V and 4 bases at J, leaving 18 bases unmatched. The CDR3, as DNA: TGTGCCAGCAGTGGACCGCCGGGGACAGGGGGAGTTAGACCAGGAAACACCATATATTTT. The encoded protein is CASSGPPGTGGVRPGNTIYF.

This clonotype is labeled as medium-sized. This chain links TRBV30 with TRBJ2-7; no definite D call. CDR3 length equals 12 residues. V lost 2 bases and J lost 4, with 9 bases in between. The germline CDR1 and CDR2 sequences are GTSNPN and SVGIG (reference sequence). For the CDR3, the DNA is TGTGCCTGGAGTTCGGGTTGGTACGAGCAGTACTTC. Its translation is CAWSSGWYEQYF.

Relative to its sample, this clonotype is medium-sized (0.01 to 0.1%). The V call is TRBV6-6, the J call TRBJ1-2, with 10 positions matching TRBD1. The germline V gene encodes CDR1 MNHNY and CDR2 SVGAGI (reference sequence). V was pared by 5 bases and J by 0 bases, with 6 bases of the junction left unmatched. The CDR3 runs 16 residues. CDR3 protein: CASSGTGQGTNYGYTF. The CDR3, as DNA: TGTGCCAGCAGTGGGACGGGACAGGGGACTAACTATGGCTACACCTTC.